The rows below give T cell receptor beta chains drawn from one sample of a study of blood T cell repertoires in COVID-19. Repertoires were generated with immunoSEQ multiplex PCR, while TCRdb's copy carries only in-frame clones and drops some. The sample lists about 140,000 clones; almost 85% were seen once. Specimen: peripheral blood. The receptors derive from a man aged 45-65 years with acute or convalescent COVID-19. The CDR3 runs from the conserved cysteine through the conserved F or W. The D gene is left open where the match is weak. Not all rows give a size; the values are once, few, many and, for expanded clones, a class.

V	size	J	D	CDR3	DNA
TRBV6-1	NA	TRBJ1-2	NA	CASSEAVSQGDGYTF	TGTGCCAGCAGTGAAGCTGTCAGTCAAGGAGATGGCTACACCTTC
TRBV21-1	NA	TRBJ1-4	NA	CASSFRDRGSATNEKLFF	TGTGCCAGCAGCTTCCGGGACAGGGGGTCCGCAACTAATGAAAAACTGTTTTTT
TRBV24-1	few	TRBJ2-2	NA	CATSDPYTGELFF	TGTGCCACCAGTGATCCATACACCGGGGAGCTGTTTTTT
TRBV12-3/TRBV12-4	NA	TRBJ2-5	NA	CASSLRETQYF	TGTGCCAGCAGTTTGAGGGAGACCCAGTACTTC
TRBV19	once	TRBJ2-7	NA	CASSPTLRVYEQYF	TGTGCCAGTAGCCCTACATTGAGGGTTTACGAGCAGTACTTC
TRBV28	NA	TRBJ1-5	NA	CASRTPGSPSRQPQHF	TGTGCCAGCAGAACTCCAGGGTCCCCTTCTCGTCAGCCCCAGCATTTT
TRBV4-1	NA	TRBJ1-1	NA	CASSQDSGRYTEAFF	TGCGCCAGCAGCCAAGATTCCGGGAGGTACACTGAAGCTTTCTTT
TRBV19	NA	TRBJ1-1	TRBD1	CASSVEDRMNTEAFF	TGTGCCAGTAGTGTGGAGGACAGGATGAACACTGAAGCTTTCTTT
TRBV30	few	TRBJ1-1	NA	CAWRSGNTEAFF	TGTGCCTGGAGGTCAGGGAACACTGAAGCTTTCTTT
TRBV15	once	TRBJ1-2	NA	CATSRDNSPNYGYTF	TGTGCCACCAGCAGAGATAACAGTCCTAACTATGGCTACACCTTC
TRBV6-2/TRBV6-3	NA	TRBJ1-4	NA	CASSYGRQINEKLFF	TGTGCCAGCAGTTACGGTAGACAGATTAATGAAAAACTGTTTTTT
TRBV5-1	NA	TRBJ2-7	NA	CASSREGVEQYF	TGCGCCAGCAGCAGGGAAGGGGTCGAGCAGTACTTC
TRBV20-1	NA	TRBJ1-4	NA	CKGQSNEKLFF	TGCAAAGGACAGTCTAATGAAAAACTGTTTTTT
TRBV24-1	NA	TRBJ1-5	NA	CATATGNQPQHF	TGTGCCACCGCGACAGGCAATCAGCCCCAGCATTTT
TRBV7-8	NA	TRBJ2-7	NA	CASSLVREQYF	TGTGCCAGCAGCTTAGTGCGGGAGCAGTACTTC
TRBV4-1	few	TRBJ2-6	NA	CASRTAPGANVLTF	TGCGCCAGCCGGACAGCGCCCGGGGCCAACGTCCTGACTTTC
TRBV7-9	NA	TRBJ2-5	TRBD2	CASSSPTSSETQYF	TGTGCCAGCAGCTCACCGACTAGCTCGGAGACCCAGTACTTC
TRBV24-1	NA	TRBJ2-1	TRBD1	CATRRGGQHNEQFF	TGTGCCACCAGACGAGGGGGCCAGCACAATGAGCAGTTCTTC
TRBV10-2	NA	TRBJ2-7	TRBD1	CASSGTTGSFGEQYF	TGCGCCAGCAGTGGGACGACAGGGTCTTTTGGCGAGCAGTACTTC
TRBV5-6	NA	TRBJ2-7	NA	CASSARDIPYEQYF	TGTGCCAGCAGCGCCCGGGACATCCCCTACGAGCAGTACTTC
TRBV4-1	few	TRBJ1-5	NA	CASSQDPLGGSGNQPQHF	TGCGCCAGCAGCCAAGATCCGTTAGGGGGATCAGGCAATCAGCCCCAGCATTTT
TRBV28	NA	TRBJ1-5	TRBD1	CASSLVGQGNQPQHF	TGTGCCAGCAGTTTGGTAGGACAGGGCAATCAGCCCCAGCATTTT
TRBV6-5	NA	TRBJ1-6	NA	CASRGFPAHTLHF	TGTGCCAGCCGAGGGTTTCCCGCACACACCCTCCACTTT
TRBV5-1	NA	TRBJ2-2	NA	CASSPGDTGELFF	TGCGCCAGCAGCCCGGGGGACACCGGGGAGCTGTTTTTT
TRBV4-1	many	TRBJ2-7	NA	CASSYNRESSYEQYF	TGCGCCAGCAGCTATAATCGGGAGAGCTCCTACGAGCAGTACTTC
TRBV12-5	NA	TRBJ1-2	TRBD1	CASGRGTDHGYTF	TGTGCTAGTGGCAGGGGGACAGATCATGGCTACACCTTC
TRBV9	NA	TRBJ1-2	NA	CASSARREGGYTF	TGTGCCAGCAGCGCCCGCAGGGAGGGTGGCTACACCTTC
TRBV10-3	few	TRBJ2-1	TRBD2	CAIFSGTRNEQFF	TGTGCCATCTTCTCCGGGACTAGGAATGAGCAGTTCTTC
TRBV6-5	NA	TRBJ1-6	NA	CASSSGKVSPLHF	TGTGCCAGCAGTTCAGGGAAAGTTTCACCCCTCCACTTT
TRBV5-8	NA	TRBJ1-1	NA	CASSKQINTEAFF	TGTGCCAGCAGTAAACAGATCAACACTGAAGCTTTCTTT
TRBV27	NA	TRBJ2-7	NA	CASSLTGNNEQYF	TGTGCCAGCAGTTTAACAGGGAACAACGAGCAGTACTTC
TRBV11-3	NA	TRBJ1-5	NA	CASSLDGNQPQHF	TGTGCCAGCAGCTTAGACGGTAATCAGCCCCAGCATTTT
TRBV14	NA	TRBJ1-2	NA	CASSQLQGSSFGYTF	TGTGCCAGCAGCCAATTACAGGGTTCATCGTTTGGCTACACCTTC
TRBV10-3	NA	TRBJ2-3	NA	CAISEPGEYTQYF	TGTGCCATCAGTGAGCCCGGGGAGTATACGCAGTATTTT
TRBV14	NA	TRBJ2-2	TRBD1	CASSPKGGNTGELFF	TGTGCCAGCAGCCCGAAAGGGGGCAACACCGGGGAGCTGTTTTTT
TRBV6-5	NA	TRBJ2-1	NA	CASKEDGYNEQFF	TGTGCCAGCAAGGAGGACGGCTACAATGAGCAGTTCTTC
TRBV23-1	NA	TRBJ2-2	TRBD2	CASSQGESGGKDTGELFF	TGCGCCAGCAGTCAAGGCGAGTCGGGGGGAAAAGACACCGGGGAGCTGTTTTTT
TRBV11-3	NA	TRBJ2-3	TRBD2	CASSLALAGEVDTQYF	TGTGCCAGCAGCTTAGCCCTAGCGGGAGAAGTGGATACGCAGTATTTT
TRBV5-1	NA	TRBJ1-4	TRBD1	CASSMGQGSNEKLFF	TGCGCCAGCAGCATGGGACAGGGCTCTAATGAAAAACTGTTTTTT